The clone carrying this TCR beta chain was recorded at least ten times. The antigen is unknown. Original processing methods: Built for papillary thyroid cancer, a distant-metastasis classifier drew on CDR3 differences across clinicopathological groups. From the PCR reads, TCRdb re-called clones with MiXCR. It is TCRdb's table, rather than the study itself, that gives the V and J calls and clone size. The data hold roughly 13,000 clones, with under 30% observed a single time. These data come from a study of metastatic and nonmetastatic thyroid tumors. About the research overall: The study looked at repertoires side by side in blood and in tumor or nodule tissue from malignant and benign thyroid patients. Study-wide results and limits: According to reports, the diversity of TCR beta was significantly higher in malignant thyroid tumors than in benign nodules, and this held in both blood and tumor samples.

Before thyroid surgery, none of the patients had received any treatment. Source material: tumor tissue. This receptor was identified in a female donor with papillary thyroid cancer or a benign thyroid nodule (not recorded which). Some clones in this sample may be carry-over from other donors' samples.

The CDR3 DNA reads as TGTGCCAGCAGCTCACGGACAGGGTGGGAGGAGACCCAGTACTTC. Residues: CASSSRTGWEETQYF. The rearrangement joins TRBV5-4 to TRBJ2-5; TRBD1 matches at 8 bases. CDR3 size: 15 residues. Germline V CDR1 and CDR2: SGHNT, YYREEE (reference sequence). V dropped 3 bases and J dropped 5; count of bases not matched to a gene: 9.